This TCR beta chain was observed in a study of metastatic and nonmetastatic thyroid tumors. TCRdb re-analyzed the PCR reads through MiXCR. The sample has about 14,000 clones; over 9.5% are singletons. No patient had received any treatment before thyroid surgery. Trimming left V 0 bases short and J 7 bases short, with 18 bases between. Germline V gene lookup returns CDR1 LGHNA and CDR2 YSLEER. The CDR3 loop spans 16 amino acids. The TCR sequence derives from a female donor with papillary thyroid cancer or a benign thyroid nodule (not recorded which). Some clones in this sample may be carry-over from other donors' samples. Input material: blood. This rearrangement joins TRBV4-3 to TRBJ1-2; tentatively, D is TRBD1 (5 bases). CDR3 residues: CASSQDGSRLDIGYTF. CDR3 coding DNA: TGCGCCAGCAGCCAAGATGGATCCAGGTTGGACATTGGCTACACCTTC.